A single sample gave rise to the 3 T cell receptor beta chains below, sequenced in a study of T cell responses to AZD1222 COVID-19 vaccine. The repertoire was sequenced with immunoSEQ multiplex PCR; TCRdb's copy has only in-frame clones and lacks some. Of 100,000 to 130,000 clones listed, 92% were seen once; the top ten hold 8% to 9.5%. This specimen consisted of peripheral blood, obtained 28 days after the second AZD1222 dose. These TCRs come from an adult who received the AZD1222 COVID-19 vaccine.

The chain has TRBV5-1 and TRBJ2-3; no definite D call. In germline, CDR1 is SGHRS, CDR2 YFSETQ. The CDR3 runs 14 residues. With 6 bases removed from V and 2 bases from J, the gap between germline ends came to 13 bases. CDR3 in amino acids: CASMMGWSTDTQYF. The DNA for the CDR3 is TGCGCCAGCATGATGGGGTGGTCCACAGATACGCAGTATTTT.

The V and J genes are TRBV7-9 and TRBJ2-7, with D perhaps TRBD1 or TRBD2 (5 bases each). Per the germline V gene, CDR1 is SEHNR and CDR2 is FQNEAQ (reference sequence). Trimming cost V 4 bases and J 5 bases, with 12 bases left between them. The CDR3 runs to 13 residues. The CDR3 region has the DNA TGTGCCAGCAGCTCCTTGGGGGATGACGAGCAGTACTTC. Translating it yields CASSSLGDDEQYF.

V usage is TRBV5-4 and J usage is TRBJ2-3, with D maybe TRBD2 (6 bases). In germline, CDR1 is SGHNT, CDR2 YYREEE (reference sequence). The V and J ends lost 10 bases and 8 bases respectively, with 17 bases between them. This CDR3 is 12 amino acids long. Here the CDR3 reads CAVGLGAATQYF. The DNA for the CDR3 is TGTGCCGTGGGACTTGGGGCGGCTACGCAGTATTTT. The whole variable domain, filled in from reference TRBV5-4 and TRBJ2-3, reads ETGVTQSPTHLIKTRGQQVTLRCSSQSGHNTVSWYQQALGQGPQFIFQYYREEENGRGNFPPRFSGLQFPNYSSELNVNALELDDSALYLCAVGLGAATQYFGPGTRLTVL.